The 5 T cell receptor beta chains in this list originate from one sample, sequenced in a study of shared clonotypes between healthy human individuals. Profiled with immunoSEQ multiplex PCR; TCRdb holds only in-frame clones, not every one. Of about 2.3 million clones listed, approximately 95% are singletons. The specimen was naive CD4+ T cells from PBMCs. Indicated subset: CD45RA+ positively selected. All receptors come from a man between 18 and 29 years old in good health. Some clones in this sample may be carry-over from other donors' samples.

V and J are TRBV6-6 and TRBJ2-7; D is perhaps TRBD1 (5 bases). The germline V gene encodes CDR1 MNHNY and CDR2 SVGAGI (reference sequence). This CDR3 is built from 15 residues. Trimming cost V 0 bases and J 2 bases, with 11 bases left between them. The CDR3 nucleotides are TGTGCCAGCAGTTACTCAGCAGGGAAGGCCTACGAGCAGTACTTC. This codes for CASSYSAGKAYEQYF.

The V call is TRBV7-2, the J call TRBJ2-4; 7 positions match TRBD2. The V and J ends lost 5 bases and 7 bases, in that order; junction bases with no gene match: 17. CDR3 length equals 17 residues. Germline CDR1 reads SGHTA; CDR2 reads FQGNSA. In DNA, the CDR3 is TGTGCCAGCAGCCCGTATTTGGCGGGAGAGGCATGGAACATTCAGTACTTC. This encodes CASSPYLAGEAWNIQYF.

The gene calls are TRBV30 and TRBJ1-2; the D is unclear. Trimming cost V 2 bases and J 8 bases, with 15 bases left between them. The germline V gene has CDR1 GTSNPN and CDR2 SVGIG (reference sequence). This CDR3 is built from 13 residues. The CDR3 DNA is TGTGCCTGGAGTCCTAGTTCCGTGGGGGGCTACACCTTC. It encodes CAWSPSSVGGYTF.

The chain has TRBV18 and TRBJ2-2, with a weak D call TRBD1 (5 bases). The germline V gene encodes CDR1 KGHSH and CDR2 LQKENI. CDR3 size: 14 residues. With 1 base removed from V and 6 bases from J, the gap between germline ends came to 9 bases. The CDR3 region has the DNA TGTGCCAGCTCACCACGGACGACAGCCGGGGAGCTGTTTTTT. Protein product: CASSPRTTAGELFF. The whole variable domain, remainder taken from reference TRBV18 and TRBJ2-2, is NAGVMQNPRHLVRRRGQEARLRCSPMKGHSHVYWYRQLPEEGLKFMVYLQKENIIDESGMPKERFSAEFPKEGPSILRIQQVVRGDSAAYFCASSPRTTAGELFFGEGSRLTVL.

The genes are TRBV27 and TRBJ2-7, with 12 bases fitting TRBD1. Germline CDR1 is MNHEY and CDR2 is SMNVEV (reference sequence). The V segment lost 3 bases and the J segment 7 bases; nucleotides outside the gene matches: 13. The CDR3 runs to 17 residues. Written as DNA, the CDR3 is TGTGCCAGCAGTTTCCCCTCCGGGACAGGGGGCCCCCGAGAGCAGTACTTC. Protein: CASSFPSGTGGPREQYF.